This paragraph reports one TCR beta chain. Its antigen is not known. The data were obtained in a study of T cell repertoires in ileal Crohn's disease. Study background: M6 samples are neoterminal ileum biopsies from postoperative colonoscopy. General study points: All patients with clonality above 26.8% had endoscopic recurrence. Active smokers at surgery had more clonal expansions than non-smokers. Mucosal expansions were suggested to be mainly CD8 T cells.

Clones were read by immunoSEQ multiplex PCR, and TCRdb kept only the in-frame ones, dropping some. In the table there are 10,000 to 15,000 clones, about 82% of which are singletons. Time point of the sample: neoterminal ileum biopsy at postoperative endoscopy, about 6 months after surgery. The sample consisted of ileal tissue. This clonotype was sampled from an adult with Crohn's disease.

The CDR3 sequence is CASSISEAYMNTEAFF. Written as DNA, the CDR3 is TGTGCCAGTAGTATAAGTGAAGCTTATATGAACACTGAAGCTTTCTTT. The chain joins TRBV19 to TRBJ1-1; D ambiguous. The length of the CDR3 is 16 residues. Germline V lookup: CDR1 LNHDA, CDR2 SQIVND (reference sequence). Trimming removed 2 bases from V and 0 bases from J, with 13 bases in between.